The rows below give T cell receptor beta chains drawn from one sample of a study of blood T cells in healthy people across ages. TCRdb redid the calling of the 5' RACE reads with MiXCR, one entry per CDR3 protein. The sample has about 770,000 distinct CDR3 sequences, approximately 48% seen once; the top ten hold approximately 20%. The sample consisted of blood. Every receptor here comes from a man aged 55-75 years in good health. CDR3s include the opening cysteine and the closing phenylalanine or tryptophan. Fields, in order: clone size, D gene, J gene, V gene, CDR3 protein, CDR3 DNA. The D gene is left open where the match is weak. Part of the rows lack a size; the others show once, few, many or a class for expanded clones.

once | - | TRBJ1-6 | TRBV27 | CASSSYRSVRASPLHF | TGTGCCAGCAGTTCCTACCGCAGCGTCAGGGCTTCACCCCTCCACTTT
- | TRBD2 | TRBJ2-3 | TRBV29-1 | CGLSSGADTQYF | TGCGGCTTGTCTAGCGGAGCAGATACGCAGTATTTT
few | - | TRBJ2-6 | TRBV21-1 | CASPFLDRGHTRPGEANVLTF | TGTGCCAGCCCTTTCTTAGATCGGGGACATACCCGACCTGGAGAGGCCAACGTCCTGACTTTC
- | - | TRBJ2-1 | TRBV14 | CASSPLGQGLDEQFF | TGTGCCAGCAGCCCATTGGGACAAGGCCTCGATGAGCAGTTCTTC
many | TRBD1 | TRBJ2-5 | TRBV9 | CASSAGTVQETQYF | TGTGCCAGCAGCGCCGGGACAGTCCAAGAGACCCAGTACTTC
- | TRBD1 | TRBJ1-2 | TRBV29-1 | CSVAGIGQAGGGYTF | TGCAGCGTTGCCGGGATTGGACAGGCAGGAGGTGGCTACACCTTC
- | - | TRBJ1-1 | TRBV6-2/TRBV6-3 | CASSYFSPTTEAFF | TGTGCCAGCAGTTACTTCTCTCCTACTACTGAAGCTTTCTTT
once | TRBD2 | TRBJ2-3 | TRBV30 | CAWRLAGGASTDTQYF | TGTGCCTGGAGGCTAGCGGGGGGGGCTAGCACAGATACGCAGTATTTT
- | TRBD2 | TRBJ2-1 | TRBV25-1 | CASSELVAGGDEQFF | TGTGCCAGCAGTGAATTAGTAGCGGGGGGTGATGAGCAGTTCTTC
many | - | TRBJ2-3 | TRBV27 | CASRPGTLDTQYF | TGTGCCAGCAGACCAGGGACTTTAGATACGCAGTATTTT
few | - | TRBJ2-1 | TRBV29-1 | CSVEDVEGFPNEQFF | TGCAGCGTTGAAGATGTCGAGGGGTTCCCCAATGAGCAGTTCTTC
- | - | TRBJ1-5 | TRBV12-3/TRBV12-4 | CASSPMANQPQHF | TGTGCCAGCAGCCCAATGGCCAATCAGCCCCAGCATTTT
- | TRBD1 | TRBJ1-1 | TRBV27 | CASSSQGDEAFF | TGTGCCAGCAGTTCTCAGGGGGACGAAGCTTTCTTT
- | - | TRBJ2-3 | TRBV29-1 | CSVEQLGTDTQYF | TGCAGCGTTGAACAGTTGGGCACAGATACGCAGTATTTT
few | - | TRBJ2-5 | TRBV20-1 | CSAPGTGRETQYF | TGCAGTGCCCCGGGGACGGGAAGAGAGACCCAGTACTTC
few | TRBD2 | TRBJ2-1 | TRBV20-1 | CSASQLAGGNNEQFF | TGCAGTGCTAGTCAGCTAGCGGGGGGGAACAATGAGCAGTTCTTC
- | - | TRBJ2-5 | TRBV10-3 | CAIRDGQPQETQYF | TGTGCCATCAGGGACGGACAACCCCAAGAGACCCAGTACTTC
few | - | TRBJ2-3 | TRBV7-2 | CASSFELNTQYF | TGTGCCAGCAGCTTCGAGTTAAATACGCAGTATTTT
- | - | TRBJ2-7 | TRBV29-1 | CSAAGGGLTYNEQYF | TGCAGCGCCGCTGGAGGGGGGTTGACCTACAATGAGCAGTACTTC
many | TRBD1 | TRBJ2-7 | TRBV6-2/TRBV6-3 | CASKHTGGRSYEQYF | TGTGCCAGCAAACACACAGGGGGACGATCCTACGAGCAGTACTTC
- | - | TRBJ2-6 | TRBV13 | CASSLFRGKNLTF | TGTGCCAGCAGCTTATTCCGGGGGAAAAACCTGACTTTC
few | - | TRBJ2-5 | TRBV4-1 | CASSQDPVQETQYF | TGCGCCAGCAGCCAAGACCCGGTCCAAGAGACCCAGTACTTC
- | - | TRBJ1-1 | TRBV7-8 | CASKGDMGHTEAFF | TGTGCCAGCAAGGGCGATATGGGTCACACTGAAGCTTTCTTT
many | TRBD1 | TRBJ2-1 | TRBV7-6 | CASSLNRGSSYNEQFF | TGTGCCAGCAGCTTAAACAGGGGGAGCTCCTACAATGAGCAGTTCTTC
- | - | TRBJ2-7 | TRBV7-9 | CASSFEGIHYEQYF | TGTGCCAGCAGCTTTGAAGGGATCCACTACGAGCAGTACTTC
- | TRBD1 | TRBJ1-5 | TRBV29-1 | CSVGQGIDQPQHF | TGCAGCGTTGGACAGGGGATCGATCAGCCCCAGCATTTT
- | - | TRBJ2-4 | TRBV7-2 | CASSSNRAIAKNIQYF | TGTGCCAGCAGCTCAAATAGGGCTATCGCCAAAAACATTCAGTACTTC
many | TRBD1 | TRBJ2-7 | TRBV27 | CASMGMGQNPYEQYF | TGTGCCAGCATGGGGATGGGACAGAACCCCTACGAGCAGTACTTC
few | TRBD1 | TRBJ2-7 | TRBV29-1 | CSAQKTGSSPYEQYF | TGCAGCGCCCAAAAGACAGGGTCAAGCCCCTACGAGCAGTACTTC
few | TRBD1 | TRBJ1-6 | TRBV4-3 | CASSQAQGARSPLHF | TGCGCCAGCAGCCAAGCCCAGGGGGCGCGTTCACCCCTCCACTTT
few | - | TRBJ2-7 | TRBV3-1 | CASSQGTDSSYEQYF | TGTGCCAGCAGCCAGGGGACGGATAGCTCCTACGAGCAGTACTTC
- | - | TRBJ2-5 | TRBV2 | CASPGGPGFGTQYF | TGTGCCAGCCCCGGGGGGCCTGGTTTTGGGACCCAGTACTTC
few | TRBD1 | TRBJ1-2 | TRBV13 | CASSSLRDSYGYTF | TGTGCCAGCAGCTCTCTTCGGGACAGTTATGGCTACACCTTC
- | TRBD2 | TRBJ2-7 | TRBV7-2 | CASSPPPGTSAVYEQYF | TGTGCCAGCAGCCCTCCTCCCGGGACTAGCGCCGTCTACGAGCAGTACTTC
- | - | TRBJ1-2 | TRBV10-3 | CAISELQTNYGYTF | TGTGCCATCAGTGAGCTACAGACTAACTATGGCTACACCTTC
- | TRBD1 | TRBJ2-1 | TRBV9 | CASSVTGSTSYNEQFF | TGTGCCAGCAGTGTGACAGGGAGTACCTCCTACAATGAGCAGTTCTTC